The 17 T cell receptor beta chains given below trace back to one sample, sequenced in a study of T cells in Graves' hyperthyroidism and ophthalmopathy. TCR beta CDR3 regions were amplified from RNA. The study used the HTBI primer set for a first-round RT-PCR of the TCR CDR3. Using its own MiXCR run on the multiplex PCR reads, TCRdb lists one record per CDR3 protein. The repertoire holds under 350,000 distinct CDR3 sequences, with roughly 13% as singletons. The specimen was blood. These receptors all come from a woman aged 40 to 49 with Graves' hyperthyroidism.

This clonotype was detected a few times. This chain uses TRBV18 with TRBJ2-1; 10 bases line up with TRBD1. The CDR3 spans 16 residues. CDR1 is KGHSH, CDR2 LQKENI, per germline. V shed 4 bases and J 3 bases; nucleotides not matched to a gene: 6. This chain's CDR3 is CASSHTGTGVYNEQFF. CDR3 coding DNA: TGTGCCAGCTCACATACCGGGACAGGGGTCTACAATGAGCAGTTCTTC.

The chain has TRBV7-2 and TRBJ1-5; the match to TRBD1 covers 12 bases. The CDR3 is 15 amino acids. Per germline, CDR1 SGHTA and CDR2 FQGNSA. J was trimmed by 10 bases and V by 1 base; bases with no gene match: 5. The CDR3 nucleotides are TGTGCCAGCAGCTTAGGGGGACAGGGGGCCGCACCCCAGCATTTT. It is translated as CASSLGGQGAAPQHF.

This clonotype showed up many times. The CDR3 loop reads CASSLSRREQYF. The CDR3 DNA reads TGCGCCAGCAGCTTGTCACGGAGGGAGCAGTACTTC. The chain links TRBV5-1 to TRBJ2-7; possible D gene TRBD2, 5 bases. The CDR3 extends over 12 amino acids. Germline V gives CDR1 SGHRS, CDR2 YFSETQ. Trimming shortened V by 1 base and J by 7 bases, and 9 bases separated the two germline ends.

In this sample, this clonotype turned up a few times. The V call is TRBV6-1, the J call TRBJ2-5, with 7 bases aligning to TRBD1. Germline V gene sequence: CDR1 MNHNS, CDR2 SASEGT. The CDR3 is made up of 14 amino acids. J was trimmed by 2 bases and V by 7 bases; bases with no gene match: 7. This chain's CDR3 is CASTPQGVQETQYF. CDR3 sequence (DNA): TGTGCCAGCACCCCTCAGGGGGTACAAGAGACCCAGTACTTC.

In its sample, this clonotype was seen many times. The chain combines TRBV7-9 with TRBJ2-7; 10 bases line up with TRBD2. This CDR3 is 16 amino acids long. Germline V gene lookup returns CDR1 SEHNR and CDR2 FQNEAQ (reference sequence). Trimming at V came to 1 base and at J to 2 bases, leaving 5 bases not matched to a gene. The chain's CDR3 is CASSLGLAGGAYEQYF. DNA for the CDR3: TGTGCCAGCAGCTTAGGATTAGCGGGAGGTGCCTACGAGCAGTACTTC.

There are many counts of this clonotype. The J gene is TRBJ2-1, the V gene TRBV2, with a tentative D call TRBD1 (6 bases). Germline CDR1 is SNHLY and CDR2 is FYNNEI. This CDR3 region has 13 residues. The V and J ends lost 6 bases and 12 bases respectively, with 18 bases between them. CDR3 residues: CASREDSGRVQFF. DNA for the CDR3: TGTGCCAGCAGGGAGGACAGCGGAAGGGTGCAGTTCTTC.

This clonotype was counted many times. The chain uses TRBV7-9 and TRBJ2-2; perhaps D is TRBD1 or TRBD2 (5 bases each). The V and J ends lost 3 bases and 4 bases respectively, with 18 bases between them. The CDR3 contains 17 residues. Germline CDR1 SEHNR, CDR2 FQNEAQ (reference sequence). CDR3: CASSLSSPGLATGELFF. CDR3 nucleotides: TGTGCCAGCAGCTTGAGTTCTCCGGGGCTGGCCACCGGGGAGCTGTTTTTT.

In its sample, this clonotype was seen many times. This sequence joins TRBV6-2 or TRBV6-3 and TRBJ1-1; D is ambiguous. This CDR3 comprises 13 residues. Germline assignment: CDR1 MNHEY and CDR2 SVGEGT. The V end lost 2 bases, the J end lost 3 bases, and 7 bases lay between the germline ends. The CDR3 DNA reads TGTGCCAGCAGTTACGAGCTATACACTGAAGCTTTCTTT. Translated, it gives CASSYELYTEAFF.

This clonotype was observed at least ten times. The chain combines TRBV28 with TRBJ2-1; tentatively, D is TRBD1 (7 bases). Trimming took 3 bases from V and 4 from J, leaving 10 bases between them. The CDR3 length is 14 residues. The germline gives CDR1 MDHEN, CDR2 SYDVKM. CDR3 residues: CASSLEGAYNEQFF. CDR3 coding DNA: TGTGCCAGCAGTTTGGAGGGGGCATACAATGAGCAGTTCTTC. The entire variable domain, with the rest obtained from reference TRBV28 and TRBJ2-1, is as follows: DVKVTQSSRYLVKRTGEKVFLECVQDMDHENMFWYRQDPGLGLRLIYFSYDVKMKEKGDIPEGYSVSREKKERFSLILESASTNQTSMYLCASSLEGAYNEQFFGPGTRLTVL.

This clonotype came up many times. The chain combines TRBV28 with TRBJ2-5; 8 bases line up with TRBD1. Germline V lookup: CDR1 MDHEN, CDR2 SYDVKM. The V gene end was trimmed by 6 bases and the J gene end by 2 bases; junction bases not matched to a gene: 2. This CDR3 is 13 amino acids long. The CDR3 sequence: CASRRQGQETQYF. The CDR3 region has the DNA TGTGCCAGCAGGAGACAGGGGCAAGAGACCCAGTACTTC.

This clonotype was found many times. This chain connects TRBV27 to TRBJ1-4; tentative D call: TRBD1 (6 bases). The length of the CDR3 is 16 residues. CDR1 MNHEY and CDR2 SMNVEV come from the germline V gene (reference sequence). Between the trimmed V and J ends, which lost 6 bases and 7 bases, there was a span of 21 bases. In nucleotides, the CDR3 is TGTGCCAGCAGCAGTCCTCGGAGGGGGGCAGGTGAAAAACTGTTTTTT. Translation gives CASSSPRRGAGEKLFF.

The V and J genes are TRBV5-1 and TRBJ2-7; 9 bases map to TRBD2. This CDR3 comprises 15 residues. Per germline, CDR1 SGHRS and CDR2 YFSETQ. The V segment lost 4 bases and the J segment 3 bases; nucleotides outside the gene matches: 8. CDR3 in DNA: TGCGCCAGCAGCCCCGGGACTAGCATCGGCTACGAGCAGTACTTC. Amino acids: CASSPGTSIGYEQYF.

A few counts support this clonotype. The V and J genes are TRBV4-2 and TRBJ2-7; weak D call: TRBD1 (6 bases). This CDR3 spans 12 amino acids. Per the germline V gene, CDR1 is LGHNA and CDR2 is YNFKEQ. Trimming left V 5 bases short and J 6 bases short, with 11 bases between. The CDR3 sequence is CASSTGQGEQYF. The CDR3 nucleotides are TGTGCCAGCAGCACAGGGCAGGGCGAGCAGTACTTC.

This clonotype was detected ten times or more. The chain is built from TRBV7-2 and TRBJ1-1, with D unclear. Germline V gives CDR1 SGHTA, CDR2 FQGNSA. The CDR3 spans 13 residues. Trimming shortened V by 5 bases and J by 0 bases, and 7 bases separated the two germline ends. As DNA, the CDR3 is TGTGCCAGCAGCGTCGCGATGAACACTGAAGCTTTCTTT. As protein: CASSVAMNTEAFF.

This clonotype has more than one count but fewer than ten. The chain carries TRBV20-1 and TRBJ2-3; 7 bases fit TRBD2. Germline V gene data show CDR1 as DFQATT and CDR2 as SNEGSKA (reference sequence). The CDR3 consists of 13 residues. The CDR3 here is CTVGLADTDTQYF. As DNA, the CDR3 is TGCACCGTAGGCCTAGCGGACACAGATACGCAGTATTTT.

This clonotype came up many times. This chain uses TRBV20-1 with TRBJ2-7; TRBD2 aligns across 7 bases. This CDR3 has 13 residues. V lost 6 bases to trimming and J lost 2 bases; unmatched junction nucleotides: 7. Germline CDR1 reads DFQATT; CDR2 reads SNEGSKA (reference sequence). CDR3 loop: CSATGGLAYEQYF. The CDR3 nucleotides are TGCAGTGCCACTGGAGGACTAGCCTACGAGCAGTACTTC.

This clonotype was seen ten or more times. The DNA for the CDR3 is TGTGCCAGCAGCCAACAGGGGAGGAACGGCTACACCTTC. It translates to CASSQQGRNGYTF. V gene TRBV3-1 combines with J gene TRBJ1-2, with D possibly being TRBD1 (6 bases). This CDR3 region has 13 residues. V was trimmed by 2 bases and J by 8 bases, leaving 12 bases between them. Germline-derived CDR1 and CDR2 are LGHDT and YNNKEL (reference sequence).